One and the same sample provided the 26 T cell receptor beta chains below, sequenced in a study of T cells in Graves' hyperthyroidism and ophthalmopathy. It was RNA transcripts that yielded the amplified TCR beta CDR3 regions. The HTBI primer set drove a first-round RT-PCR of the TCR CDR3. TCRdb ran MiXCR on the multiplex PCR reads and lists one entry per CDR3 protein. The data show hundreds of thousands of distinct CDR3 sequences, less than 15% seen once. The sequenced sample consisted of blood. These receptors came from a woman in her thirties or forties with Graves' hyperthyroidism.

At least ten counts were recorded for this clonotype. The rearrangement joins TRBV12-3 or TRBV12-4 to TRBJ1-3; 10 nucleotides match TRBD1. This CDR3 region has 15 residues. V shed 6 bases, J shed 2 bases, and the junction held 4 bases outside the gene matches. The CDR3 DNA reads TGTGCCAGCAGGAGGACAGGGGGTACTGGAAACACCATATATTTT. Residues: CASRRTGGTGNTIYF.

The chain recombines TRBV10-2 with TRBJ2-1, with 11 positions matching TRBD2. The CDR3 has 15 residues. Germline V gives CDR1 WSHSY, CDR2 SAAADI. V gave up 7 bases and J gave up 5 bases; unmatched junction bases: 7. CDR3: CASKLAGGRNNEQFF. CDR3 coding DNA: TGCGCCAGCAAGCTAGCGGGGGGTAGGAACAATGAGCAGTTCTTC.

The V call is TRBV6-5, the J call TRBJ2-7; 8 bases are a match to TRBD1. This CDR3 contains 15 residues. Germline V lookup: CDR1 MNHEY, CDR2 SVGAGI. J gave up 3 bases and V 0 bases, and 4 bases lay outside the gene matches. CDR3 region: CASSYSRDRGYEQYF. The CDR3 nucleotides are TGTGCCAGCAGTTACTCGAGAGACAGGGGCTACGAGCAGTACTTC.

The rearrangement uses TRBV24-1 and TRBJ2-4, with a tentative D call TRBD2 (5 bases). Trimming left V 3 bases short and J 7 bases short, with 12 bases between. The CDR3 is 14 amino acids. Germline assignment: CDR1 KGHDR and CDR2 SFDVKD. CDR3 sequence reads: CATSDRTERNIQYF. CDR3 nucleotide sequence: TGTGCCACCAGTGATAGGACTGAAAGGAACATTCAGTACTTC.

This clonotype was seen at least ten times. The chain carries TRBV29-1 and TRBJ2-1, with TRBD2 as a possible D gene (6 bases). This CDR3 is 22 amino acids long. The germline V and J ends were trimmed by 7 bases and 0 bases, with 37 bases remaining between them. The germline CDR1 and CDR2 sequences are SQVTM and ANQGSEA. CDR3 residues: CSAAWAGPNPGWGKSSYNEQFF. Written as DNA, the CDR3 is TGCAGCGCCGCCTGGGCGGGACCTAACCCGGGATGGGGAAAAAGCTCCTACAATGAGCAGTTCTTC.

This clonotype was seen more than once but under ten times. V and J are TRBV5-4 and TRBJ2-5; possibly TRBD1 for D (5 bases). With 0 bases removed from V and 2 bases from J, the gap between germline ends came to 11 bases. CDR1 SGHNT and CDR2 YYREEE come from the germline V gene (reference sequence). CDR3 size: 15 residues. CDR3 nucleotide sequence: TGTGCCAGCAGCTTGGACAGGACCGGGCAAGAGACCCAGTACTTC. Encoded protein: CASSLDRTGQETQYF. The full variable domain, its missing parts supplied by reference TRBV5-4 and TRBJ2-5, is ETGVTQSPTHLIKTRGQQVTLRCSSQSGHNTVSWYQQALGQGPQFIFQYYREEENGRGNFPPRFSGLQFPNYSSELNVNALELDDSALYLCASSLDRTGQETQYFGPGTRLLVL.

This clonotype occurred many times. J is TRBJ2-2 and V is TRBV27; the D gene is possibly TRBD2 (6 bases). The V gene's germline CDR1 is MNHEY and CDR2 SMNVEV (reference sequence). The V end was cut by 4 bases, the J end by 12 bases, with 18 bases between. This CDR3 comprises 14 residues. DNA for the CDR3: TGTGCCAGCAGTTCGCCGGGACTCCCAGGGAAGCTGTTTTTT. Amino acid sequence: CASSSPGLPGKLFF.

This clonotype was detected only a few times. The V call is TRBV19, the J call TRBJ1-1; D possibly corresponds to TRBD1 (6 bases). This CDR3 contains 15 residues. Germline V CDR1 and CDR2: LNHDA, SQIVND (reference sequence). Trimming stripped 4 bases from V and 3 bases from J, with 15 bases between. As DNA, the CDR3 is TGTGCCAGTAGTAGGTCGATACAGGGCTACACTGAAGCTTTCTTT. This encodes CASSRSIQGYTEAFF.

In this sample, this clonotype turned up a few times. V and J are TRBV12-3 or TRBV12-4 and TRBJ2-2, with TRBD1 as a possible D gene (5 bases). The V and J ends lost 6 bases and 1 base respectively, with 9 bases between them. This CDR3 contains 14 residues. The CDR3 reads CASSEQENTGELFF. CDR3 bases: TGTGCCAGCAGCGAACAGGAGAACACCGGGGAGCTGTTTTTT.

This clonotype was detected only a few times. This chain connects TRBV7-2 to TRBJ1-6; no definite D call. Trimming removed 2 bases at V and 7 bases at J, with 12 bases between. Germline CDR1 reads SGHTA; CDR2 reads FQGNSA. The CDR3 runs to 15 residues. The CDR3 is CASSLLPGANSPLHF. The CDR3 DNA reads as TGTGCCAGCAGCTTATTACCGGGAGCCAATTCACCCCTCCACTTT.

The gene calls are TRBV6-2 or TRBV6-3 and TRBJ2-1, with D uncertain. CDR1 and CDR2 (germline): MNHEY, SVGEGT. V lost 7 bases and J lost 4, with 11 bases in between. CDR3 size: 13 residues. The CDR3 spells CASTALSYNEQFF. CDR3 in DNA: TGTGCCAGCACCGCGCTTTCTTACAATGAGCAGTTCTTC.

This clonotype was observed a few times. This chain connects TRBV20-1 to TRBJ2-7, with 9 bases identical to TRBD2. Germline CDR1 and CDR2: DFQATT and SNEGSKA (reference sequence). CDR3 size: 14 residues. With V trimmed by 6 bases and J by 2 bases, 8 bases remained unmatched. This CDR3 reads CSAPLASGTYEQYF. The CDR3 DNA sequence: TGCAGTGCCCCCCTCGCTAGCGGGACCTACGAGCAGTACTTC.

This clonotype has a handful of counts. J is TRBJ1-5 and V is TRBV7-2; TRBD1 might be the D (5 bases). V was pared by 5 bases and J by 0 bases, with 11 bases between. Germline loops: CDR1 SGHTA, CDR2 FQGNSA. The CDR3 loop spans 15 amino acids. In DNA, the CDR3 is TGTGCCAGCAGCCGTGGACAACCTAGCAATCAGCCCCAGCATTTT. Translating gives CASSRGQPSNQPQHF.

The chain has TRBV7-9 and TRBJ1-5, with D tentatively TRBD1 (6 bases). The CDR3 loop spans 16 amino acids. V lost 3 bases, J lost 6 bases, and 18 bases lay in between. Germline loops: CDR1 SEHNR, CDR2 FQNEAQ (reference sequence). CDR3 DNA: TGTGCCAGCAGCTTTGGACCACGGGGGCAGGGTCAGCCCCAGCATTTT. It specifies CASSFGPRGQGQPQHF.

The chain has TRBV9 and TRBJ2-1, with a weak D call TRBD2 (6 bases). Germline CDR1 reads SGDLS; CDR2 reads YYNGEE. The CDR3 loop spans 17 amino acids. V lost 1 base and J lost 0, with 14 bases in between. CDR3 loop: CASSVLDSGSSYNEQFF. For the CDR3, the DNA is TGTGCCAGCAGCGTATTGGATAGCGGCAGCTCCTACAATGAGCAGTTCTTC. Variable domain in full (rest from reference TRBV9 and TRBJ2-1): DSGVTQTPKHLITATGQRVTLRCSPRSGDLSVYWYQQSLDQGLQFLIQYYNGEERAKGNILERFSAQQFPDLHSELNLSSLELGDSALYFCASSVLDSGSSYNEQFFGPGTRLTVL.

This clonotype was observed a few times. V usage is TRBV9 and J usage is TRBJ2-3; 7 bases line up with TRBD2. The CDR3 is made up of 16 amino acids. CDR1 is SGDLS and CDR2 is YYNGEE in the germline V gene. With V trimmed by 0 bases and J by 2 bases, 6 bases remained unmatched. The CDR3 bases are TGTGCCAGCAGCGTAGCAATAGCGGGTCTCACAGATACGCAGTATTTT. It yields the protein CASSVAIAGLTDTQYF.

This clonotype was detected ten times or more. The CDR3 sequence is CSVLSAGPAKTQYF. In DNA form, the CDR3 reads TGCAGTGTTCTCTCAGCGGGCCCCGCGAAGACCCAGTACTTC. The V and J genes are TRBV20-1 and TRBJ2-5; TRBD2 is a possible D gene (6 bases). Germline CDR1 reads DFQATT; CDR2 reads SNEGSKA (reference sequence). The V end lost 7 bases, the J end lost 6 bases, and 21 bases lay between the germline ends. This CDR3 contains 14 residues.

In its sample, this clonotype was seen many times. The rearrangement joins TRBV20-1 to TRBJ2-3; 8 bases are a match to TRBD1. Germline V gives CDR1 DFQATT, CDR2 SNEGSKA (reference sequence). The CDR3 contains 15 residues. The junction had 10 bases not matched to a gene; V was cut back by 6 bases and J by 2 bases. CDR3 sequence: CSAIGQGPLTDTQYF. Here the CDR3 DNA reads TGCAGTGCGATCGGACAGGGCCCGCTCACAGATACGCAGTATTTT.

This clonotype was picked up a small number of times. This chain links TRBV6-1 with TRBJ2-1; 9 bases are a match to TRBD2. Trimming took 4 bases from V and 4 from J; bases not matched to a gene: 5. Germline V CDR1 and CDR2: MNHNS, SASEGT. The CDR3 length is 15 residues. CDR3 protein: CASSGVAGVYNEQFF. The DNA of the CDR3 is TGTGCCAGCAGTGGGGTAGCGGGAGTTTACAATGAGCAGTTCTTC.

This clonotype has a count of ten or more. The rearrangement links TRBV24-1 to TRBJ2-1, with 8 bases that match TRBD1. Germline V gene sequence: CDR1 KGHDR, CDR2 SFDVKD. After removal of 1 base from V and 12 bases from J, the junction contained 4 bases not matched to a gene. This CDR3 has 13 amino acids. Here the CDR3 reads CATSDFWGTGQFF. The CDR3 nucleotides are TGTGCCACCAGTGATTTTTGGGGGACAGGGCAGTTCTTC.

This clonotype was counted at least ten times. As DNA, the CDR3 is TGTGCCAGCACCCTGGGGGGGTACAATGAGCAGTTCTTC. Protein: CASTLGGYNEQFF. The V gene is TRBV28, the J gene TRBJ2-1, with 7 bases matching TRBD2. The CDR3 consists of 13 residues. The trim removed 7 bases at V and 4 bases at J, leaving 4 bases unmatched. Germline values: CDR1 MDHEN, CDR2 SYDVKM.

This clonotype was counted many times. This rearrangement joins TRBV25-1 to TRBJ2-5; D call uncertain. The V gene's germline CDR1 is MGHDK and CDR2 SYGVNS. The CDR3 sequence is 11 residues long. V lost 3 bases to trimming and J lost 5 bases, with 4 bases between them. The DNA for the CDR3 is TGTGCCAGCAGTGATTTGGAGACCCAGTACTTC. It encodes CASSDLETQYF.

This clonotype occurred many times. The rearrangement links TRBV27 to TRBJ2-7; 9 positions match TRBD1. V trimming: 8 bases; J trimming: 6 bases; junction bases outside the gene matches: 5. The germline gives CDR1 MNHEY, CDR2 SMNVEV (reference sequence). CDR3 size: 12 residues. CDR3 coding DNA: TGTGCCAGCTGGGACAGGGCGTCCGAGCAGTACTTC. Protein: CASWDRASEQYF.

Many counts were recorded for this clonotype. The J gene is TRBJ2-7, the V gene TRBV5-1; 7 positions match TRBD2. This CDR3 has 15 residues. CDR1 is SGHRS and CDR2 is YFSETQ in the germline V gene. Unmatched junction bases numbered 9, after V lost 0 bases and J lost 6 bases. In DNA form, the CDR3 reads TGCGCCAGCAGCTTGGCCGACGGTACGGGAGGCGAGCAGTACTTC. This gives the protein CASSLADGTGGEQYF.

This sequence joins TRBV7-9 and TRBJ2-2; D is unclear. CDR1 and CDR2 from the germline V gene are SEHNR and FQNEAQ (reference sequence). CDR3 length: 13 residues. V lost 0 bases to trimming and J lost 6 bases, with 5 bases between them. The CDR3 protein is CASSLAPAGELFF. CDR3 DNA: TGTGCCAGCAGCTTAGCCCCTGCCGGGGAGCTGTTTTTT.

A few counts support this clonotype. The genes are TRBV19 and TRBJ1-1; D not certain. The CDR3 sequence is 14 residues long. V dropped 4 bases and J dropped 1 base, with 10 bases sitting between them. Per the germline V gene, CDR1 is LNHDA and CDR2 is SQIVND (reference sequence). CDR3 nucleotides: TGTGCCAGTAGTAACGGACGGGCGAACACTGAAGCTTTCTTT. Translating gives CASSNGRANTEAFF.